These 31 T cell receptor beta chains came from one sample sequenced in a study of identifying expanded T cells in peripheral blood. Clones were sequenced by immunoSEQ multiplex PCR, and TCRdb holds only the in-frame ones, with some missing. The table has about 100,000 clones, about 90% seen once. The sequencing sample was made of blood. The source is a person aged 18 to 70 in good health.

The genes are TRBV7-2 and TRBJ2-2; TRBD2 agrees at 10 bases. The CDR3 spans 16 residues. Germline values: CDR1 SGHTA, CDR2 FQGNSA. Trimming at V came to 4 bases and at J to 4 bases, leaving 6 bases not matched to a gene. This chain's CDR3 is CASSYSLAGGTGELFF. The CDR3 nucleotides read TGTGCCAGCAGCTATAGCTTAGCGGGAGGCACCGGGGAGCTGTTTTTT.

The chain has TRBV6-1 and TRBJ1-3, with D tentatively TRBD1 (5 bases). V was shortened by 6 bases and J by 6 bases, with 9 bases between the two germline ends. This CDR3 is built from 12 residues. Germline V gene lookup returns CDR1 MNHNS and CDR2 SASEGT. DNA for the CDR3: TGTGCCAGCAGCCCGACAGAAAACACCATATATTTT. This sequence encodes CASSPTENTIYF.

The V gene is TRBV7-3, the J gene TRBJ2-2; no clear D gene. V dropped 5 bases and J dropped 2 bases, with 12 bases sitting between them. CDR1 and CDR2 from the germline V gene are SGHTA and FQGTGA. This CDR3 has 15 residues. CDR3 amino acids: CASSPSFLNTGELFF. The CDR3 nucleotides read TGTGCCAGCAGCCCGAGCTTTCTAAACACCGGGGAGCTGTTTTTT.

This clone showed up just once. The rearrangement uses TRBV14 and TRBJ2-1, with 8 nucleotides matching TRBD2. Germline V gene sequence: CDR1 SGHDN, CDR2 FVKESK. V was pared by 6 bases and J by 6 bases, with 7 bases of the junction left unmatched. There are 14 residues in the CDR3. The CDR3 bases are TGTGCCAGCAGGGCGTCAGCGGGGGCCAATGAGCAGTTCTTC. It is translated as CASRASAGANEQFF.

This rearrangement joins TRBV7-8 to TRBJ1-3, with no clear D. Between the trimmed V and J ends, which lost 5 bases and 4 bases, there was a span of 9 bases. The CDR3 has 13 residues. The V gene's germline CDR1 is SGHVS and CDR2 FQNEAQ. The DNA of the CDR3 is TGTGCCAGCAGCCACGCCGTCGGAAACACCATATATTTT. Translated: CASSHAVGNTIYF.

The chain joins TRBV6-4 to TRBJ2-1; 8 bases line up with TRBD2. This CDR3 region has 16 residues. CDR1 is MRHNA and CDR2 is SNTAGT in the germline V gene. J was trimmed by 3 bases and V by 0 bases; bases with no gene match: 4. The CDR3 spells CASSDSDSGDYNEQFF. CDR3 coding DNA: TGTGCCAGCAGTGACTCTGATAGCGGGGACTACAATGAGCAGTTCTTC.

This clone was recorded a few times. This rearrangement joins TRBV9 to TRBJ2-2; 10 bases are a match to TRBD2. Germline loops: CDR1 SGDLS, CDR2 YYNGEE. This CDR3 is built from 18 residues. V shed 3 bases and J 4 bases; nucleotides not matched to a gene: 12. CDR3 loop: CASSALPGLADLTGELFF. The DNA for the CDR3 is TGTGCCAGCAGCGCCCTCCCCGGACTAGCGGACCTCACCGGGGAGCTGTTTTTT.

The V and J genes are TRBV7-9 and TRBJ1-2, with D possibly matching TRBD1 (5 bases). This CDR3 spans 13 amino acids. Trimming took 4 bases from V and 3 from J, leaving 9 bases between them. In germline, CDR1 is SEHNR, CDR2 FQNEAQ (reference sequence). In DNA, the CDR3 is TGTGCCAGCAGCTACCGGGACTACTATGGCTACACCTTC. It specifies CASSYRDYYGYTF.

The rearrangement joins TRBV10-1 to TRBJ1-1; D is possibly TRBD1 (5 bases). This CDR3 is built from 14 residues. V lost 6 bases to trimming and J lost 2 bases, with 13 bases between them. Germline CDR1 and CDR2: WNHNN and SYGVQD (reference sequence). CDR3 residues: CASSEGGDNTEAFF. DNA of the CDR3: TGCGCCAGCAGCGAAGGTGGGGACAACACTGAAGCTTTCTTT.

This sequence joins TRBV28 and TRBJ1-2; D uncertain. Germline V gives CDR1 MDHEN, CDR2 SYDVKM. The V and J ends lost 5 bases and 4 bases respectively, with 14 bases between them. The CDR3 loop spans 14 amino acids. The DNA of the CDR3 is TGTGCCAGCAGTCCATCAGCGCCGAGCTATGGCTACACCTTC. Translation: CASSPSAPSYGYTF.

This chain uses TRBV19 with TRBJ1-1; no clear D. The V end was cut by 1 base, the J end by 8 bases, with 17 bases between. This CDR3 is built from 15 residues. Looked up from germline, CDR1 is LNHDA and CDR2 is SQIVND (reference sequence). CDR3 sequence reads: CASSIVGSATPEAFF. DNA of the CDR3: TGTGCCAGTAGTATAGTTGGCAGCGCAACACCCGAAGCTTTCTTT.

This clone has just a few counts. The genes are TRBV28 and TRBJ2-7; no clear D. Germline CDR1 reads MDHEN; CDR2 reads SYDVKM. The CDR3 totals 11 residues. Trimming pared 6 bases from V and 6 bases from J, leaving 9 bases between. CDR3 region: CASRSLSEQYF. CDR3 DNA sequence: TGTGCCAGCAGATCCCTGAGCGAGCAGTACTTC.

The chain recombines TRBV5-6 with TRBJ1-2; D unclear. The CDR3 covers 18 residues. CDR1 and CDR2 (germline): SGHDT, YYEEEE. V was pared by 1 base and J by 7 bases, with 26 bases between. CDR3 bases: TGTGCCAGCAGCTTGCGGTTATTGAGGCCAGCAGCCCCCTTTGGCTACACCTTC. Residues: CASSLRLLRPAAPFGYTF.

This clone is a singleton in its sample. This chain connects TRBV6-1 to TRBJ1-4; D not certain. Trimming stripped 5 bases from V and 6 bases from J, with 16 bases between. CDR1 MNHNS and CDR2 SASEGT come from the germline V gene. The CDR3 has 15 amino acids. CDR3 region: CASSFLRYGYEKLFF. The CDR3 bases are TGTGCCAGCAGTTTTCTCAGATACGGATATGAAAAACTGTTTTTT.

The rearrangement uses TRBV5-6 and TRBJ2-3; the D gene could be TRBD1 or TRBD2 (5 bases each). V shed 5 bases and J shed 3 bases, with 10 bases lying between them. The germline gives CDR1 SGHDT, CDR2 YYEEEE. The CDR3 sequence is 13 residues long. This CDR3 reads CASRPWGTDTQYF. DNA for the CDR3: TGTGCCAGCAGACCCTGGGGGACAGATACGCAGTATTTT.

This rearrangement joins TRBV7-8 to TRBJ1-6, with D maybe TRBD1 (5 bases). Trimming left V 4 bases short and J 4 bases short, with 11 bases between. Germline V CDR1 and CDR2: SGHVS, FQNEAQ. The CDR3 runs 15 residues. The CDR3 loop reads CASSSGTAYNSPLHF. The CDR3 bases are TGTGCCAGCAGCTCCGGGACCGCTTATAATTCACCCCTCCACTTT.

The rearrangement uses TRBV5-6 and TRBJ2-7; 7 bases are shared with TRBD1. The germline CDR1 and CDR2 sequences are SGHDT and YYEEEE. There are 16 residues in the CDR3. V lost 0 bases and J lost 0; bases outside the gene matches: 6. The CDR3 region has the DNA TGTGCCAGCAGCTTGGTGGTACAGGGGCGCTCCTACGAGCAGTACTTC. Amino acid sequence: CASSLVVQGRSYEQYF.

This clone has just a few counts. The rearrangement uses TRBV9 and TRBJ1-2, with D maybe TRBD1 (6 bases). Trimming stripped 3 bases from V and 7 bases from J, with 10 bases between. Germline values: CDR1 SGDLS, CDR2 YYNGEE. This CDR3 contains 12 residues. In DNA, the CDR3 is TGTGCCAGCAGCGGACAGGAACGTGGCTACACCTTC. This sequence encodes CASSGQERGYTF.

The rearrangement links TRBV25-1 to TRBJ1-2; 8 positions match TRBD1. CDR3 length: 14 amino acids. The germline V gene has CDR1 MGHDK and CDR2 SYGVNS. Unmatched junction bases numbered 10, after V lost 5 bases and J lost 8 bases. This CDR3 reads CASSTTGTGGGYTF. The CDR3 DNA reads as TGTGCCAGCAGTACGACCGGGACAGGAGGAGGCTACACCTTC.

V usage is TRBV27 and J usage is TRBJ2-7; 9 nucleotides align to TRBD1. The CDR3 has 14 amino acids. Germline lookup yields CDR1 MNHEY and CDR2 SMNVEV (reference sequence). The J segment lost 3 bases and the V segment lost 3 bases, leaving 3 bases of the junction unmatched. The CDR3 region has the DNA TGTGCCAGCAGTTTTGGGACAGGGAGCTACGAGCAGTACTTC. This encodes CASSFGTGSYEQYF.

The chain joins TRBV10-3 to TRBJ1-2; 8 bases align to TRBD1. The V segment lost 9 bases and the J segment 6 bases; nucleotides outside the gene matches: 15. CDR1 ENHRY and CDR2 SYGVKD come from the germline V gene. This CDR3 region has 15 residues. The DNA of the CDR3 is TGTGCCATTAACAGGGAGGGACAGGAGCTTCATGGCTACACCTTC. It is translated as CAINREGQELHGYTF.

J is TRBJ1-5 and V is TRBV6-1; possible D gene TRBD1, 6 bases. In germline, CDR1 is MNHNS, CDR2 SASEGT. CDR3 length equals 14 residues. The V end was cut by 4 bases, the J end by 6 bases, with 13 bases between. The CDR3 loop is CASSVGGQSQPQHF. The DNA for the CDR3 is TGTGCCAGCAGTGTGGGGGGGCAGAGTCAGCCCCAGCATTTT.

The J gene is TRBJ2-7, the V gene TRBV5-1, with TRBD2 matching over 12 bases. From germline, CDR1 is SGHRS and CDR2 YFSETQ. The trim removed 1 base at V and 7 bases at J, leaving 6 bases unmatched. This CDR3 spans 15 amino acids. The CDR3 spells CASSLTTSGGQEQYF. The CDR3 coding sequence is TGCGCCAGCAGCTTGACGACTAGCGGGGGCCAGGAGCAGTACTTC.

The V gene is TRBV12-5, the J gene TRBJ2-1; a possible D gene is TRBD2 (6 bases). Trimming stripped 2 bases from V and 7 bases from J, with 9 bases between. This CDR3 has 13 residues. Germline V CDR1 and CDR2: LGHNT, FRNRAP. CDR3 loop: CASGLSGRNEQFF. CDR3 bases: TGTGCTAGTGGTTTGTCCGGGAGAAATGAGCAGTTCTTC.

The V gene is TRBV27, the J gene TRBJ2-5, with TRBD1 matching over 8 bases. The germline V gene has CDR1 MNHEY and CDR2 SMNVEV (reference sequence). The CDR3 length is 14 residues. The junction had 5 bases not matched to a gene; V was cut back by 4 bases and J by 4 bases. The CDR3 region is CASSSGGLGETQYF. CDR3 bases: TGTGCCAGCAGTTCAGGGGGCTTAGGAGAGACCCAGTACTTC.

CDR3 amino acids: CASSPDRGPYEQYF. In DNA form, the CDR3 reads TGTGCCAGCAGTCCTGACAGGGGGCCATACGAGCAGTACTTC. The rearrangement joins TRBV2 to TRBJ2-7; TRBD1 matches 10 bases. CDR3 length equals 14 residues. V shed 5 bases and J 4 bases; nucleotides not matched to a gene: 5. CDR1 is SNHLY, CDR2 FYNNEI, per germline.

CDR3 sequence (DNA): TGTGCCAGTAGTTTCCGGGGTGTAGCCAAAAACATTCAGTACTTC. This gives the protein CASSFRGVAKNIQYF. The chain combines TRBV19 with TRBJ2-4, with D possibly matching TRBD2 (5 bases). Trimming stripped 5 bases from V and 0 bases from J, with 11 bases between. This CDR3 is 15 amino acids long. Germline assignment: CDR1 LNHDA and CDR2 SQIVND (reference sequence).

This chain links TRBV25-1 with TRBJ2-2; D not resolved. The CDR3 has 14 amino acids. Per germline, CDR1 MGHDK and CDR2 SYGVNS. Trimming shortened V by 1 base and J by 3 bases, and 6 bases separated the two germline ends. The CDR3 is CASSESLYTGELFF. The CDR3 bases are TGTGCCAGCAGTGAATCGCTGTACACCGGGGAGCTGTTTTTT.

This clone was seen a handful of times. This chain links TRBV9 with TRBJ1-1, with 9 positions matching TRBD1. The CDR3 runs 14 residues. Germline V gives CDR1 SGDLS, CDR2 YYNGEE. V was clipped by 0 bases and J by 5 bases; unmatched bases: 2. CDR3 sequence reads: CASSVGTGVTEAFF. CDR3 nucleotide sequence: TGTGCCAGCAGCGTAGGGACAGGGGTTACTGAAGCTTTCTTT.

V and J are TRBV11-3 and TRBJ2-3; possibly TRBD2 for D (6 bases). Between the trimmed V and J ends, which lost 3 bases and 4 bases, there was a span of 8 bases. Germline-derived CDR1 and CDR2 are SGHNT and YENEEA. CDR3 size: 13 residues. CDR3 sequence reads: CASSFPSADTQYF. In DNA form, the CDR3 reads TGTGCCAGCAGCTTCCCTAGCGCAGATACGCAGTATTTT.

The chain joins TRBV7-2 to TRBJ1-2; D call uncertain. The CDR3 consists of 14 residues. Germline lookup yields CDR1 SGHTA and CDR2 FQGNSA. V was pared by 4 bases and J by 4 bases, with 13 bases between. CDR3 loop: CASSSQGGPYGYTF. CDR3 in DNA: TGTGCCAGCAGCTCCCAAGGCGGACCCTATGGCTACACCTTC. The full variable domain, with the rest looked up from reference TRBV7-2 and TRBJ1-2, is GAGVSQSPSNKVTEKGKDVELRCDPISGHTALYWYRQSLGQGLEFLIYFQGNSAPDKSGLPSDRFSAERTGGSVSTLTIQRTQQEDSAVYLCASSSQGGPYGYTFGSGTRLTVV.